The 23 T cell receptor beta chains below all came from one sample that was sequenced in a study of response to subunit inactivated influenza vaccine. TCRdb processed the RT-PCR reads anew with MiXCR; each CDR3 protein has one entry. Here the sample spans about 650,000 distinct CDR3 sequences, 14% being singletons. The sample in question was PBMCs from blood, obtained about 14 days before vaccination. The receptors originated from a man in his fifties or sixties who received an inactivated influenza vaccine.

The genes are TRBV11-2 and TRBJ2-1, with D possibly TRBD1 on 6 matching bases. Trimming pared 0 bases from V and 5 bases from J, leaving 17 bases between. CDR3 length: 17 residues. Germline V gives CDR1 SGHAT, CDR2 FQNNGV. CDR3 region: CASSLERGKVLHNEQFF. The CDR3 region has the DNA TGTGCCAGCAGCTTAGAGAGGGGGAAGGTATTGCACAATGAGCAGTTCTTC.

This sequence joins TRBV5-1 and TRBJ1-4; D not certain. The CDR3 sequence is 15 residues long. Trimming cost V 0 bases and J 13 bases, with 19 bases left between them. CDR1 is SGHRS, CDR2 YFSETQ, per germline. The CDR3 bases are TGCGCCAGCAGCTTGGTGGACCCATTGACGAAGAGACTGTTTTTT. Translation: CASSLVDPLTKRLFF.

This clonotype was counted only a few times. The chain carries TRBV6-2 or TRBV6-3 and TRBJ2-7; tentatively, D is TRBD1 (6 bases). The ends were cut back, 6 bases at V and 3 bases at J, with 12 bases in the middle. Germline CDR1 reads MNHEY; CDR2 reads SVGEGT. The CDR3 consists of 13 residues. The CDR3 protein is CASSRTDHYEQYF. The CDR3 DNA follows: TGTGCCAGCAGCAGGACAGACCACTACGAGCAGTACTTC.

The chain has TRBV27 and TRBJ1-6; D unclear. Germline V gives CDR1 MNHEY, CDR2 SMNVEV (reference sequence). V lost 2 bases and J lost 9, with 11 bases in between. The CDR3 has 14 residues. CDR3 region: CASSLNFGGSPLHF. The DNA for the CDR3 is TGTGCCAGCAGTTTAAACTTCGGAGGTTCACCCCTCCACTTT.

The chain uses TRBV6-1 and TRBJ2-1; tentative D call: TRBD1 (6 bases). The germline V gene encodes CDR1 MNHNS and CDR2 SASEGT. The CDR3 sequence is 14 residues long. Deletions cut 10 bases from V and 6 bases from J, with 19 bases between. CDR3 amino acids: CAISRGSLGNEQFF. Here the CDR3 DNA reads TGTGCCATCTCGAGGGGGAGCCTAGGCAATGAGCAGTTCTTC.

The rearrangement joins TRBV7-2 to TRBJ1-2, with unresolved D. This CDR3 spans 15 amino acids. Germline loops: CDR1 SGHTA, CDR2 FQGNSA. Trimming cost V 5 bases and J 5 bases, with 18 bases left between them. The CDR3 nucleotides read TGTGCCAGCAGCCCTTTTAGTGTTGGGCTATATGGCTACACCTTC. Protein: CASSPFSVGLYGYTF.

This clonotype was observed a handful of times. V usage is TRBV15 and J usage is TRBJ2-3; D tentatively fits TRBD1 or TRBD2 (5 bases each). This CDR3 has 16 amino acids. Trimming took 0 bases from V and 2 from J, leaving 12 bases between them. Germline CDR1 and CDR2: LNHNV and YYDKDF (reference sequence). CDR3 region: CATSREWRGATDTQYF. The CDR3 nucleotides are TGTGCCACCAGCAGAGAATGGCGAGGGGCCACAGATACGCAGTATTTT.

This clonotype has just a few counts. The junction does not match germline at one end; this may be a read error. The chain uses TRBV12-3 or TRBV12-4 and TRBJ1-3; D is perhaps TRBD1 (6 bases). The CDR3 runs to 14 residues. This chain's CDR3 is CSSRSTGTGNTIYF. The CDR3 coding sequence is TGTTCCAGCAGGAGTACAGGGACCGGAAACACCATATATTTT.

This clonotype was seen a few times. The rearrangement uses TRBV4-2 and TRBJ2-7; 7 nucleotides line up with TRBD1. Germline CDR1 LGHNA, CDR2 YNFKEQ. This CDR3 has 13 amino acids. Losses at the gene ends were 4 bases for V and 5 bases for J; bases not matched to a gene: 5. CDR3 region: CASSRTGVDEQYF. The DNA for the CDR3 is TGTGCCAGCAGCCGAACAGGGGTAGACGAGCAGTACTTC.

J is TRBJ2-1 and V is TRBV4-3; D is undetermined. The V end lost 2 bases, the J end lost 6 bases, and 11 bases lay between the germline ends. The CDR3 runs 14 residues. Germline values: CDR1 LGHNA, CDR2 YSLEER. The CDR3 reads CASSQLSVSNEQFF. The CDR3 bases are TGCGCCAGCAGCCAACTCTCAGTGTCCAATGAGCAGTTCTTC.

This clonotype came up a few times. The gene calls are TRBV20-1 and TRBJ1-2; unclear D gene. V lost 1 base and J lost 4, with 10 bases in between. In germline, CDR1 is DFQATT, CDR2 SNEGSKA (reference sequence). The CDR3 sequence is 13 residues long. Here the CDR3 reads CSARALSRYGYTF. The CDR3 DNA reads TGCAGTGCTAGAGCTCTGTCCCGCTATGGCTACACCTTC.

This clonotype was observed a few times. The chain employs TRBV11-2 and TRBJ2-3, with 10 bases matching TRBD2. Germline lookup yields CDR1 SGHAT and CDR2 FQNNGV. The CDR3 consists of 19 residues. The V segment lost 2 bases and the J segment 2 bases; nucleotides outside the gene matches: 13. The CDR3 sequence is CASSLFPSGLAVFTDTQYF. Here the CDR3 DNA reads TGTGCCAGCAGCTTATTCCCTTCCGGACTAGCGGTTTTCACAGATACGCAGTATTTT.

V usage is TRBV10-3 and J usage is TRBJ2-5; 8 nucleotides match TRBD2. The V and J ends lost 10 bases and 4 bases, in that order; junction bases with no gene match: 8. The CDR3 sequence is 13 residues long. CDR1 and CDR2 from the germline V gene are ENHRY and SYGVKD. The DNA for the CDR3 is TGTGCCACCACCGCCGCGGGAGGAGAGACCCAGTACTTC. Protein sequence: CATTAAGGETQYF.

In its sample, this clonotype was seen many times. The V call is TRBV10-3, the J call TRBJ2-3, with 7 bases fitting TRBD2. Germline loops: CDR1 ENHRY, CDR2 SYGVKD. CDR3 length: 15 amino acids. V trimming: 6 bases; J trimming: 2 bases; junction bases outside the gene matches: 8. The CDR3 DNA reads as TGTGCCATCAGCACGGGACTATATAACACAGATACGCAGTATTTT. It translates to CAISTGLYNTDTQYF.

This chain joins TRBV6-2 or TRBV6-3 and TRBJ2-1; the D is unclear. CDR3 length: 15 residues. The V end was cut by 4 bases, the J end by 2 bases, with 12 bases between. Germline V gene sequence: CDR1 MNHEY, CDR2 SVGEGT. The CDR3 sequence: CASSWMEFPYNEQFF. The CDR3 region has the DNA TGTGCCAGCAGTTGGATGGAGTTCCCCTACAATGAGCAGTTCTTC.

This clonotype was picked up a small number of times. This chain joins TRBV12-3 or TRBV12-4 and TRBJ2-2; D is possibly TRBD2 (5 bases). Trimming left V 3 bases short and J 4 bases short, with 12 bases between. The CDR3 runs to 15 residues. CDR3 sequence: CASSFAVAGTGELFF. The CDR3 DNA reads as TGTGCCAGCAGTTTTGCGGTGGCGGGCACCGGGGAGCTGTTTTTT.

This clonotype was seen only a few times. The V and J genes are TRBV12-3 or TRBV12-4 and TRBJ2-5, with D perhaps TRBD1 or TRBD2 (5 bases each). Trimming took 5 bases from V and 5 from J, leaving 12 bases between them. The CDR3 is made up of 13 amino acids. The CDR3 loop reads CASSTTGDETQYF. DNA of the CDR3: TGTGCCAGCAGTACGACTGGGGACGAGACCCAGTACTTC.

This clonotype has only a few counts. The chain recombines TRBV4-3 with TRBJ2-1; 7 bases align to TRBD1. The V gene end was trimmed by 0 bases and the J gene end by 4 bases; junction bases not matched to a gene: 3. The CDR3 has 15 residues. Germline V lookup: CDR1 LGHNA, CDR2 YSLEER. In DNA, the CDR3 is TGCGCCAGCAGCCAAGAACACAGGGGATACAATGAGCAGTTCTTC. Translation: CASSQEHRGYNEQFF.

This clonotype was counted between two and nine times. The gene calls are TRBV12-3 or TRBV12-4 and TRBJ1-4; D call uncertain. The CDR3 contains 14 residues. Trimming removed 3 bases from V and 0 bases from J, with 5 bases in between. The CDR3 DNA reads TGTGCCAGCAGTTTGGGCACAACTAATGAAAAACTGTTTTTT. Protein: CASSLGTTNEKLFF.

This clonotype was detected many times. This chain links TRBV11-2 with TRBJ2-6; maybe TRBD1 (6 bases). The V gene lost 5 bases and the J gene lost 1 base, with 18 bases spanning the gap. The V gene's germline CDR1 is SGHAT and CDR2 FQNNGV. This CDR3 is built from 18 residues. The CDR3 region has the DNA TGTGCCAGCAGCAGGCAGACAGGCCCGGGATCTGGGGCCAACGTCCTGACTTTC. Translated, it gives CASSRQTGPGSGANVLTF.

The rearrangement uses TRBV4-3 and TRBJ2-5, with 10 bases identical to TRBD1. CDR1 is LGHNA and CDR2 is YSLEER in the germline V gene. V shed 2 bases, J shed 4 bases, and the junction held 10 bases outside the gene matches. The CDR3 consists of 17 residues. CDR3 sequence: CASSQNFPGTGVETQYF. CDR3 bases: TGCGCCAGCAGCCAAAACTTTCCCGGGACAGGGGTAGAGACCCAGTACTTC.

The rearrangement joins TRBV20-1 to TRBJ2-3; 9 nucleotides align to TRBD2. CDR1 is DFQATT and CDR2 is SNEGSKA in the germline V gene (reference sequence). V shed 4 bases, J shed 4 bases, and the junction held 6 bases outside the gene matches. This CDR3 spans 14 amino acids. Here the CDR3 DNA reads TGCAGTGCTATCGGGACTAGCACTGCAGATACGCAGTATTTT. This gives the protein CSAIGTSTADTQYF.

The gene calls are TRBV24-1 and TRBJ2-1, with TRBD1 matching over 9 bases. Germline assignment: CDR1 KGHDR and CDR2 SFDVKD. This CDR3 is 15 amino acids long. V dropped 2 bases and J dropped 3; count of bases not matched to a gene: 1. CDR3 in amino acids: CATSDWGQGYNEQFF. The CDR3, as DNA: TGTGCCACCAGTGATTGGGGACAGGGCTACAATGAGCAGTTCTTC.